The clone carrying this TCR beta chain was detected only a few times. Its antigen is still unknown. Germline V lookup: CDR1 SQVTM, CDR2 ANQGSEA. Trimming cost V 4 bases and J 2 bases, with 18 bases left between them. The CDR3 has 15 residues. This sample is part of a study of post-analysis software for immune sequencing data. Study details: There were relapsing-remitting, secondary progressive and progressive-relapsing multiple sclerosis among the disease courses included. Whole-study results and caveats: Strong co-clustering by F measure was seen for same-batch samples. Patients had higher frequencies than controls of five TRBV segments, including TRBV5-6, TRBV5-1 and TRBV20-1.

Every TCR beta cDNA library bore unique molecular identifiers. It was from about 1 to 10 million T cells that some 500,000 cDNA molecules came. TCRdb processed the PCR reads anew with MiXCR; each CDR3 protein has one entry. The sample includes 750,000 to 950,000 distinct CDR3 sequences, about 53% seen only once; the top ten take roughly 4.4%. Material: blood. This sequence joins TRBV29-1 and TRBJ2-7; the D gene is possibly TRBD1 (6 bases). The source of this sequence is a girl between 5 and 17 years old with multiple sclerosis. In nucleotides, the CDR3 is TGCAGCGTTGGCTTCCGGCACAGGGTGACCTACGAGCAGTACTTC. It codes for CSVGFRHRVTYEQYF.